The 22 T cell receptor beta chains given below trace back to one sample, sequenced in a study of shared clonotypes between healthy human individuals. Naive CD8 cells lacked CD45RO, underwent positive selection for CCR7 and left out terminally differentiated effector memory CD45RA+ cells. Sequencing used immunoSEQ multiplex PCR; TCRdb keeps in-frame clones, though not all of them. In the table there are about 2 million clones, about 95% of which are singletons. Sequenced: naive CD8+ T cells sorted from blood. These receptor sequences come from a man younger than 35 in good health.

This chain connects TRBV7-3 to TRBJ2-6; the D is unclear. The germline V and J ends were trimmed by 3 bases and 2 bases, with 2 bases remaining between them. Germline V gene data show CDR1 as SGHTA and CDR2 as FQGTGA. There are 13 residues in the CDR3. This chain's CDR3 is CASSFTGANVLTF. The CDR3 region has the DNA TGTGCCAGCAGCTTCACTGGGGCCAACGTCCTGACTTTC. Using reference TRBV7-3 and TRBJ2-6 for the parts outside the CDR3, the full variable domain is GAGVSQTPSNKVTEKGKYVELRCDPISGHTALYWYRQSLGQGPEFLIYFQGTGAADDSGLPNDRFFAVRPEGSVSTLKIQRTERGDSAVYLCASSFTGANVLTFGAGSRLTVL.

The J gene is TRBJ2-3, the V gene TRBV27; D possibly matches TRBD1 or TRBD2 (5 bases each). Looked up from germline, CDR1 is MNHEY and CDR2 is SMNVEV (reference sequence). The germline V and J ends were trimmed by 1 base and 2 bases, with 16 bases remaining between them. The CDR3 totals 17 residues. CDR3 sequence reads: CASSLFVFQGDTDTQYF. The CDR3 DNA is TGTGCCAGCAGTTTATTCGTCTTCCAGGGAGACACAGATACGCAGTATTTT.

The rearrangement joins TRBV2 to TRBJ1-4; D is unclear. Deletions cut 1 base from V and 8 bases from J, with 11 bases between. CDR3 length: 14 residues. Germline CDR1 SNHLY, CDR2 FYNNEI. CDR3 sequence: CASSEGSRGEKLFF. CDR3 DNA sequence: TGTGCCAGCAGTGAAGGGTCCCGCGGGGAAAAACTGTTTTTT.

The gene calls are TRBV5-6 and TRBJ2-7; 9 bases map to TRBD1. V dropped 4 bases and J dropped 4; count of bases not matched to a gene: 15. The CDR3 covers 17 residues. CDR1 and CDR2 from the germline V gene are SGHDT and YYEEEE. Here the CDR3 reads CASSSQTPGQGAYEQYF. The CDR3 DNA reads TGTGCCAGCAGCAGCCAGACCCCGGGACAGGGAGCATACGAGCAGTACTTC. Variable domain in full (rest from reference TRBV5-6 and TRBJ2-7): DAGVTQSPTHLIKTRGQQVTLRCSPKSGHDTVSWYQQALGQGPQFIFQYYEEEERQRGNFPDRFSGHQFPNYSSELNVNALLLGDSALYLCASSSQTPGQGAYEQYFGPGTRLTVT.

CDR3 nucleotide sequence: TGCGCCAGCAGTGCCGGACTGTACGGTGAGCAGTTCTTC. It specifies CASSAGLYGEQFF. This rearrangement joins TRBV10-2 to TRBJ2-1, with a weak D call TRBD2 (5 bases). The CDR3 is made up of 13 amino acids. V was pared by 4 bases and J by 9 bases, with 13 bases between. Germline CDR1 reads WSHSY; CDR2 reads SAAADI.

The CDR3 nucleotides read TGTGCCAGCAGTGGACAGGGATATTCACCCCTCCACTTT. It encodes CASSGQGYSPLHF. The V gene is TRBV25-1, the J gene TRBJ1-6; the match to TRBD1 covers 7 bases. With 4 bases clipped from V and 8 bases from J, the junction kept 2 bases outside the gene matches. The CDR3 has 13 residues. Germline V lookup: CDR1 MGHDK, CDR2 SYGVNS.

The count of this clone is one. The chain employs TRBV2 and TRBJ2-1; D call uncertain. CDR1 is SNHLY and CDR2 is FYNNEI in the germline V gene. This CDR3 has 18 residues. V was pared by 5 bases and J by 0 bases, with 20 bases between. CDR3 nucleotide sequence: TGTGCCAGCAGTCAGCTCGAAGACCGGGTGGGCTCCTACAATGAGCAGTTCTTC. As protein: CASSQLEDRVGSYNEQFF.

J is TRBJ2-4 and V is TRBV4-1; D perhaps matches TRBD1 (6 bases). Trimming stripped 4 bases from V and 4 bases from J, with 14 bases between. In germline, CDR1 is MGHRA, CDR2 YSYEKL. The CDR3 sequence is 15 residues long. This CDR3 is CASSLRQESKNIQYF. The CDR3 nucleotides are TGCGCCAGCAGCCTTCGACAGGAGAGTAAAAACATTCAGTACTTC.

The gene calls are TRBV19 and TRBJ1-1; no reliable D call. The CDR3 runs 14 residues. CDR1 and CDR2 (germline): LNHDA, SQIVND (reference sequence). V shed 7 bases and J shed 0 bases, with 12 bases lying between them. The CDR3 DNA follows: TGTGCCAGTACCCCAGGAACAGTGAACACTGAAGCTTTCTTT. This sequence encodes CASTPGTVNTEAFF.

CDR3 DNA: TGTGCCATCAGTGAGTCTCCCCGGGAGGGCTACGAGCAGTACTTC. Translated: CAISESPREGYEQYF. V usage is TRBV10-3 and J usage is TRBJ2-7; 8 bases line up with TRBD2. Germline CDR1 is ENHRY and CDR2 is SYGVKD. Trimming at V came to 0 bases and at J to 3 bases, leaving 4 bases not matched to a gene. This CDR3 region has 15 residues.

CDR3 nucleotide sequence: TGTGCCAGTAGTCCCTGGACAGGCAGCACAGATACGCAGTATTTT. This codes for CASSPWTGSTDTQYF. V is TRBV19 and J is TRBJ2-3, with 7 positions matching TRBD1. The V gene's germline CDR1 is LNHDA and CDR2 SQIVND (reference sequence). The CDR3 consists of 15 residues. After removal of 5 bases from V and 0 bases from J, the junction contained 5 bases not matched to a gene.

The chain carries TRBV10-3 and TRBJ2-7; TRBD2 agrees at 7 bases. Germline CDR1 ENHRY, CDR2 SYGVKD. The length of the CDR3 is 13 residues. The J segment lost 2 bases and the V segment lost 6 bases, leaving 4 bases of the junction unmatched. The CDR3 region is CAIRRESTYEQYF. CDR3 nucleotides: TGTGCCATCAGGCGGGAGTCTACCTACGAGCAGTACTTC.

V usage is TRBV27 and J usage is TRBJ2-1; D unclear. Trimming removed 7 bases from V and 2 bases from J, with 12 bases in between. CDR3 length: 14 residues. Germline V lookup: CDR1 MNHEY, CDR2 SMNVEV (reference sequence). Written as DNA, the CDR3 is TGTGCCAGCACCTCTCAGGTCCCCTACAATGAGCAGTTCTTC. Translated, it gives CASTSQVPYNEQFF.

The table lists this clone with a count of one. CDR3 sequence: CASSLGTVEKLFF. Here the CDR3 DNA reads TGTGCCAGCAGCTTGGGGACGGTCGAAAAACTGTTTTTT. The rearrangement links TRBV5-6 to TRBJ1-4; D remains unclear. The CDR3 runs 13 residues. V shed 0 bases and J shed 8 bases, with 8 bases lying between them. Germline loops: CDR1 SGHDT, CDR2 YYEEEE.

V usage is TRBV5-8 and J usage is TRBJ2-2; 7 bases map to TRBD2. This CDR3 is 17 amino acids long. Germline V gives CDR1 SGHTS, CDR2 YDEGEE. J gave up 1 base and V 5 bases, and 11 bases lay outside the gene matches. The chain's CDR3 is CASRNKRSGMNTGELFF. The DNA for the CDR3 is TGTGCCAGCAGAAATAAAAGGAGCGGGATGAACACCGGGGAGCTGTTTTTT.

This clone has more than one count but fewer than ten. The chain links TRBV13 to TRBJ1-6, with TRBD1 matching over 8 bases. V was pared by 1 base and J by 7 bases, with 6 bases of the junction left unmatched. Germline CDR1 and CDR2: PRHDT and FYEKMQ (reference sequence). The CDR3 is 16 amino acids. CDR3 sequence reads: CASSLAGQGGNSPLHF. Written as DNA, the CDR3 is TGTGCCAGCAGCTTAGCCGGACAGGGTGGCAATTCACCCCTCCACTTT.

The chain carries TRBV7-3 and TRBJ2-2, with D unresolved. Germline CDR1 SGHTA, CDR2 FQGTGA. The CDR3 consists of 13 residues. The V end was cut by 5 bases, the J end by 3 bases, with 7 bases between. CDR3 loop: CASSPRDTGELFF. The CDR3 DNA is TGTGCCAGCAGCCCCCGCGACACCGGGGAGCTGTTTTTT.

The rearrangement joins TRBV10-2 to TRBJ1-2; TRBD1 is a possible D gene (6 bases). The CDR3 length is 14 residues. V dropped 0 bases and J dropped 6 bases, with 11 bases sitting between them. Germline loops: CDR1 WSHSY, CDR2 SAAADI. This CDR3 reads CASSESTTGNGYTF. CDR3 nucleotide sequence: TGCGCCAGCAGTGAGTCGACAACAGGGAATGGCTACACCTTC.

The J gene is TRBJ2-5, the V gene TRBV12-5, with D perhaps matching TRBD2 (6 bases). CDR1 is LGHNT and CDR2 is FRNRAP in the germline V gene. The ends were cut back, 5 bases at V and 4 bases at J, with 20 bases in the middle. This CDR3 contains 16 residues. CDR3 DNA: TGTGCTAGTGGTATCCCCGGGACTGAGGTTGTAGAGACCCAGTACTTC. Encoded protein: CASGIPGTEVVETQYF.

This rearrangement joins TRBV7-9 to TRBJ1-3; possible D gene TRBD1, 5 bases. Germline CDR1 reads SEHNR; CDR2 reads FQNEAQ (reference sequence). The CDR3 is 16 residues long. Trimming took 2 bases from V and 3 from J, leaving 14 bases between them. CDR3 DNA: TGTGCCAGCAGCTTACCTGGACTAGGGGATGGAAACACCATATATTTT. Residues: CASSLPGLGDGNTIYF.

The chain has TRBV5-1 and TRBJ1-4; D unclear. This CDR3 spans 14 amino acids. The germline V gene encodes CDR1 SGHRS and CDR2 YFSETQ. Trimming cost V 0 bases and J 6 bases, with 9 bases left between them. The CDR3 bases are TGCGCCAGCAGCTTGGAAGGGTTTGATGAAAAACTGTTTTTT. It translates to CASSLEGFDEKLFF.

The chain joins TRBV2 to TRBJ2-1; 9 positions agree with TRBD2. The CDR3 runs to 16 residues. The germline V gene has CDR1 SNHLY and CDR2 FYNNEI. Unmatched junction bases numbered 10, after V lost 4 bases and J lost 6 bases. The DNA for the CDR3 is TGTGCCAGCAGTGCTATGGGACTAGCCGACCCCAATGAGCAGTTCTTC. Translating it yields CASSAMGLADPNEQFF.